This T cell receptor beta chain is from a study of cytomegalovirus exposure and HLA in healthy donors. Study-wide points: Across donors, sequencing depth was assumed by presence/absence analyses to be roughly uniform. An analysis done earlier found most TCR beta V segments productive about 90% or about 30% of the time. In a later analysis, common viral pathogens appeared linked to several of the most significant clusters. Accurate prediction of most subjects' HLA-A and HLA-B alleles from TCR beta sequences was reported.

A note on this clone: What it binds is not known.

The PCR had 60 Vbeta and 13 Jbeta primers. Sequenced by immunoSEQ multiplex PCR; TCRdb stores in-frame clones only, minus some. The sample carries over 95,000 clones, over 65% recorded once. V shed 5 bases, J shed 0 bases, and the junction held 13 bases outside the gene matches. This CDR3 contains 19 residues. From germline, CDR1 is SEHNR and CDR2 FQNEAQ (reference sequence). The receptor's source is a woman between 25 and 40 years old in good health and CMV-seropositive. The sample comprised PBMCs. The genes are TRBV7-9 and TRBJ1-6; 7 bases align to TRBD1. The CDR3 sequence: CASSRISGGFSSYNSPLHF. In nucleotides, the CDR3 is TGTGCCAGCAGCCGAATCTCAGGGGGGTTTAGCTCCTATAATTCACCCCTCCACTTT.